This TCR beta chain was found in a study of PD-1 blockade in classical Hodgkin lymphoma (dated by TCRdb to 2020 to 2021). Notes on the research overall: Nivolumab dosing was 3 mg/kg intravenously every 2 weeks, continuing until either disease progression or unacceptable toxicity. A peripheral blood immune signature of response to PD-1 blockade in classical Hodgkin lymphoma was defined using TCR beta sequencing and CyTOF. Overall study outcomes, separate from this receptor: Diversity was lower in patients who began nivolumab less than 1 year after ASCT, so these patients were left out of later analyses to avoid confounding by immune reconstitution. Newly diagnosed patients were reported to have lower baseline TCR diversity than healthy donors, and relapsed/refractory patients were reported to have lower baseline TCR diversity still. Among trial patients, those achieving complete response had baseline diversity similar to that of newly diagnosed patients, while diversity was significantly lower in partial responders and progressors. By C4D1, a significant rise was seen in CD4+ TCR diversity but not in CD8+ TCR diversity (p=0.0027 vs p=0.16), and the rise was most apparent among complete responders (p=0.02). The study was limited to a single clinical trial cohort, and causes of repertoire differences, possibly disease activity or prior therapy, remained undefined.

In light of the paper, this sample's time point label describes: cycle 4 day 1 (C4D1), after 6 weeks of nivolumab. Every trial patient had relapsed following autologous stem cell transplantation, and prior brentuximab vedotin exposure was what differed among cohorts A, B and C. The trial cohort comprised 60 or so patients with relapsed/refractory classical Hodgkin lymphoma whose best overall responses were complete response, partial response or progressive disease. Single-agent nivolumab was administered to trial patients in the multi-cohort phase II CheckMate 205 trial. An independent review committee assessed best overall response by applying the 2007 International Working Group response criteria. PBMCs from the trial were collected at three points: immediately before nivolumab initiation (C1D1), and during therapy at cycle 2 day 1 and cycle 4 day 1. Peripheral blood was collected in 8 mL Vacutainer Cell Preparation Tubes, from which PBMCs were isolated by centrifugation and then cryopreserved.

Looking up the germline V gene yields CDR1 ENHRY and CDR2 SYGVKD. The CDR3 contains 16 residues, cysteine and phenylalanine counted. The DNA shown is the 48-base CDR3, in frame from base 1. V and J lose 4 bases and 4 bases, and a span of 16 bases separates them. Comment on this clone: No antigen is known for it. Base qualities are not recorded, but no much larger clone differs from it by a single base.

Genomic DNA was extracted with the Qiagen DNeasy kit from unsorted PBMCs and from negatively selected CD4+ and CD8+ fractions. Using primers that anneal to V and J segments, immunoSEQ multiplex PCR amplified the TCR beta CDR3 regions. A synthetic immune receptor repertoire was used to minimize amplification bias, and remaining bias was computationally removed after sequencing. As for the authors' bioinformatics: Custom Python scripts were used to quantify repertoire diversity as the Shannon entropy index. The unsorted, CD4+ and CD8+ repertoires were each analyzed separately, with the exception of combined analyses, where CD4+ and CD8+ sequences were merged in silico. A clone counted as expanded when the clone's frequency after treatment rose at least 2-fold relative to C1D1, and clones undetected at baseline were given a pseudocount of 0.5. Singleton clones were defined as clones with 0 or 1 copy at C1D1, and non-singleton clones were defined as clones with 2 or more copies. By matching protein sequences in sorted samples from the same patient, clones expanded in unsorted samples were annotated as CD4+, CD8+ or unknown. Wilcoxon tests on paired samples were used to test diversity changes from C1D1 to C4D1. TCRdb mirrors the immuneACCESS table, restricted to in-frame sequences. Some clones are absent from its copies; in checked studies, under half trace to an unresolved V gene, and the reason for the others is unknown. The D gene and trimming were derived from the DNA, and the V and J assignments and clone size from that table. This sample holds some 20,000 clones; 75% to 85% were observed only once. The leading ten clones occupy approximately 22% of the sample.

The TCR comes from a human donor with classical Hodgkin lymphoma. The rearranged chain carries TRBV10-3 and TRBJ2-2; the best D guess is TRBD1, with 6 bases matching. The source material was peripheral blood mononuclear cells (PBMCs), sampled before the fourth cycle of nivolumab. The DNA sequence is given as TGTGCCATCAGTGCAATATCAGGGGTGGGCACCGGGGAGCTGTTTTTT. This encodes CAISAISGVGTGELFF.